The T cell receptor beta chain described here comes from a study of blood T cell repertoires in COVID-19. Study context: Collection of acute and convalescent COVID-19 samples took place in the United States, Italy and Spain.

Repertoires were generated with immunoSEQ multiplex PCR, while TCRdb's copy carries only in-frame clones and drops some. Of 360,000 or so clones listed, under 85% are singletons. Individuals drawn from around 24 US areas were about 18 to 100 years old. Categorization into cohorts depended on clinical history that participants reported. Each recovered donor of Cohort 3 presented with two negative PCRs, clearance, or symptom resolution. Material: PBMCs or T cells enriched from blood (not recorded which). The sequence was collected from a woman between 45 and 65 years old who had recovered from COVID-19.

The CDR3 DNA reads TGTGCCAGCAGCGTCCGACAGGGGGCCCAAGAGACCCAGTACTTC. This translates into CASSVRQGAQETQYF. V and J are TRBV9 and TRBJ2-5; 10 bases are a match to TRBD1. V lost 2 bases, J lost 1 base, and 2 bases stayed unmatched. CDR1 SGDLS and CDR2 YYNGEE come from the germline V gene. The CDR3 is made up of 15 amino acids.